Shown below are 8 T cell receptor beta chains from a single sample sequenced in a study of blood T cell repertoires in COVID-19. The assay was immunoSEQ multiplex PCR, and TCRdb's table has in-frame clones only and misses some. This table has 350,000 or so clones, roughly 90% appearing once. Sequencing used peripheral blood. These receptors originate from a woman in her sixties with COVID-19, enrolled during active disease.

The chain has TRBV5-4 and TRBJ1-1, with 8 bases aligning to TRBD1. Germline V gene data show CDR1 as SGHNT and CDR2 as YYREEE (reference sequence). J was trimmed by 1 base and V by 6 bases; bases with no gene match: 5. CDR3 size: 14 residues. The CDR3: CASKETGENTEAFF. CDR3 nucleotide sequence: TGTGCCAGCAAAGAGACAGGGGAGAACACTGAAGCTTTCTTT. The variable domain in full, completed from reference TRBV5-4 and TRBJ1-1, reads ETGVTQSPTHLIKTRGQQVTLRCSSQSGHNTVSWYQQALGQGPQFIFQYYREEENGRGNFPPRFSGLQFPNYSSELNVNALELDDSALYLCASKETGENTEAFFGQGTRLTVV.

This sequence joins TRBV19 and TRBJ1-2, with D perhaps matching TRBD1 (6 bases). V lost 5 bases to trimming and J lost 4 bases, with 11 bases between them. The CDR3 totals 13 residues. Germline loops: CDR1 LNHDA, CDR2 SQIVND (reference sequence). In DNA form, the CDR3 reads TGTGCCAGTAGTTTTTCGGACAGCTATGGCTACACCTTC. It yields the protein CASSFSDSYGYTF.

The V call is TRBV18, the J call TRBJ1-4; no reliable D call. Germline lookup yields CDR1 KGHSH and CDR2 LQKENI. The CDR3 extends over 15 amino acids. The V and J ends lost 2 bases and 7 bases respectively, with 14 bases between them. CDR3 amino acids: CASSPIAGMVEKLFF. CDR3 nucleotides: TGTGCCAGCTCACCAATTGCCGGGATGGTTGAAAAACTGTTTTTT.

The chain recombines TRBV4-2 with TRBJ1-5, with TRBD1 matching 7 bases. J was trimmed by 7 bases and V by 4 bases; bases with no gene match: 7. The CDR3 spans 14 residues. CDR1 is LGHNA, CDR2 YNFKEQ, per germline. CDR3 in DNA: TGTGCCAGCAGCCGGAGTCAGGGGGGACAGCCCCAGCATTTT. Protein sequence: CASSRSQGGQPQHF.

The count of this clone is one. The rearrangement joins TRBV19 to TRBJ1-6; 10 bases line up with TRBD1. The CDR3 is made up of 15 amino acids. The J segment lost 10 bases and the V segment lost 0 bases, leaving 3 bases of the junction unmatched. Germline V gene sequence: CDR1 LNHDA, CDR2 SQIVND (reference sequence). CDR3 DNA: TGTGCCAGTAGTATAGATTGGGACAGGGGATCACCCCTCCACTTT. Translation gives CASSIDWDRGSPLHF.

The chain combines TRBV5-8 with TRBJ2-2; 8 positions agree with TRBD1. In germline, CDR1 is SGHTS, CDR2 YDEGEE. J was trimmed by 4 bases and V by 3 bases; bases with no gene match: 8. The CDR3 runs to 16 residues. DNA for the CDR3: TGTGCCAGCAGCTCTAGGACAGGGAAAAGCACCGGGGAGCTGTTTTTT. Its translation is CASSSRTGKSTGELFF.

V and J are TRBV6-6 and TRBJ1-1, with a weak D call TRBD1 (6 bases). V was pared by 8 bases and J by 8 bases, with 15 bases between. CDR1 MNHNY and CDR2 SVGAGI come from the germline V gene (reference sequence). CDR3 size: 12 residues. CDR3 sequence reads: CASDYRDGEAFF. Here the CDR3 DNA reads TGTGCCAGCGACTACAGGGACGGGGAAGCTTTCTTT.

This chain uses TRBV28 with TRBJ1-2; TRBD1 agrees at 7 bases. The V segment lost 2 bases and the J segment 4 bases; nucleotides outside the gene matches: 13. The CDR3 extends over 17 amino acids. Germline loops: CDR1 MDHEN, CDR2 SYDVKM. CDR3 sequence: CASSLTPGGTQFYGYTF. DNA for the CDR3: TGTGCCAGCAGTTTAACACCAGGGGGGACGCAATTCTATGGCTACACCTTC.